This T cell receptor beta chain came from a study of blood T cell repertoires in COVID-19. Study-level information: The samples span acute and convalescent COVID-19 from the United States, Italy and Spain. Sources were T cells, B-cell-depleted T cells, or PBMCs; the material itself was cDNA or gDNA.

Germline-derived CDR1 and CDR2 are LNHNV and YYDKDF (reference sequence). The CDR3 spans 17 residues. Germline trimming cut 5 bases from V and 0 bases from J; bases unmatched to any gene: 5. Per the authors' pipeline: Estimation of nucleated cell counts relied on the amplification of reference gene primers. Clones were sequenced by immunoSEQ multiplex PCR, and TCRdb holds only the in-frame ones, with some missing. Clone size and V and J calls were adopted from that table, with D and trimming inferred from the DNA. The sample shows 95,000 to 110,000 clones, around 88% of them seen only once. The sequencing sample was made of peripheral blood. The V and J genes are TRBV15 and TRBJ2-1, with TRBD2 matching 12 bases. This clonotype originated in a man aged 45-65 years with active or convalescent COVID-19. CDR3 loop: CATSPRTSGNSYNEQFF. CDR3 DNA sequence: TGTGCCACCAGCCCAAGGACTAGCGGGAACTCCTACAATGAGCAGTTCTTC.